These 30 T cell receptor beta chains were sequenced from one sample in a study of preoperative IRX-2 immunotherapy in early breast cancer. Assay: immunoSEQ multiplex PCR; the TCRdb copy retains only in-frame clones and omits some. The data show roughly 57,000 clones, around 94% seen once. As to treatment: preoperative locoregional IRX-2 cytokine immunotherapy. The biological material was taken from a patient treated with IRX-2 immunotherapy. These receptors were obtained from a human donor with breast cancer.

The rearrangement joins TRBV20-1 to TRBJ2-1; D ambiguous. The CDR3 has 11 amino acids. Trimming took off 3 bases at V and 7 bases at J, with 7 bases between the two ends. CDR1 DFQATT and CDR2 SNEGSKA come from the germline V gene (reference sequence). The CDR3 spells CSASGPNEQFF. The CDR3, as DNA: TGCAGTGCTAGTGGCCCAAATGAGCAGTTCTTC.

This chain joins TRBV10-3 and TRBJ2-1; 8 positions match TRBD2. Germline CDR1 and CDR2: ENHRY and SYGVKD. The CDR3 runs to 13 residues. Trimming took 2 bases from V and 10 from J; bases not matched to a gene: 4. CDR3 sequence reads: CAISETLAEEQFF. DNA for the CDR3: TGTGCCATCAGTGAGACACTAGCGGAAGAGCAGTTCTTC.

This rearrangement joins TRBV11-2 to TRBJ2-1, with D tentatively TRBD2 (7 bases). The CDR3 sequence is 13 residues long. With 5 bases removed from V and 6 bases from J, the gap between germline ends came to 11 bases. Per germline, CDR1 SGHAT and CDR2 FQNNGV. The CDR3 nucleotides are TGTGCCAGCAGCCCGGGGGGCTCCAATGAGCAGTTCTTC. Protein: CASSPGGSNEQFF.

The V call is TRBV20-1, the J call TRBJ2-1; no clear D. There are 11 residues in the CDR3. Germline assignment: CDR1 DFQATT and CDR2 SNEGSKA (reference sequence). The CDR3 sequence is CTKSNNNEQFF. The CDR3 bases are TGCACTAAATCCAACAACAATGAGCAGTTCTTC.

J is TRBJ2-1 and V is TRBV27; no clear D. This CDR3 has 16 residues. Trimming pared 5 bases from V and 9 bases from J, leaving 23 bases between. CDR1 is MNHEY, CDR2 SMNVEV, per germline (reference sequence). CDR3 protein: CASSLLLKRAPGEQFF. The CDR3 DNA follows: TGTGCCAGCAGTCTACTACTTAAACGAGCCCCGGGTGAGCAGTTCTTC.

This chain joins TRBV28 and TRBJ2-7, with D perhaps given as TRBD1 or TRBD2 (5 bases each). This CDR3 region has 15 residues. The V gene lost 3 bases and the J gene lost 1 base, with 13 bases spanning the gap. The germline V gene encodes CDR1 MDHEN and CDR2 SYDVKM. CDR3 nucleotides: TGTGCCAGCAGTTTTGAAGGGACGGGGTCCTACGAGCAGTACTTC. Encoded protein: CASSFEGTGSYEQYF.

This chain joins TRBV5-4 and TRBJ2-1, with 7 bases aligning to TRBD1. CDR1 and CDR2 from the germline V gene are SGHNT and YYREEE (reference sequence). V trimming: 2 bases; J trimming: 8 bases; junction bases outside the gene matches: 10. This CDR3 contains 15 residues. CDR3 region: CASSFRQGELDEQFF. CDR3 bases: TGTGCCAGCAGCTTCCGACAGGGTGAATTAGATGAGCAGTTCTTC. Full variable domain (remainder filled in from reference TRBV5-4 and TRBJ2-1): ETGVTQSPTHLIKTRGQQVTLRCSSQSGHNTVSWYQQALGQGPQFIFQYYREEENGRGNFPPRFSGLQFPNYSSELNVNALELDDSALYLCASSFRQGELDEQFFGPGTRLTVL.

The chain links TRBV11-2 to TRBJ1-2; no clear D. The CDR3 spans 14 residues. Germline lookup yields CDR1 SGHAT and CDR2 FQNNGV. Trimming took off 0 bases at V and 8 bases at J, with 13 bases between the two ends. CDR3 nucleotide sequence: TGTGCCAGCAGCTTAGATTCGCAGCAAGTGGGCTACACCTTC. Protein: CASSLDSQQVGYTF.

The V call is TRBV7-8, the J call TRBJ1-5; TRBD1 is a possible D gene (5 bases). V was pared by 8 bases and J by 0 bases, with 17 bases between. The CDR3 extends over 16 amino acids. Germline V lookup: CDR1 SGHVS, CDR2 FQNEAQ. CDR3 DNA: TGTGCCAGCTCCTTCGGGGCGAGGAGTAGCAATCAGCCCCAGCATTTT. Its protein product is CASSFGARSSNQPQHF.

The chain has TRBV28 and TRBJ2-7; 7 bases match TRBD1. CDR1 and CDR2 (germline): MDHEN, SYDVKM. This CDR3 has 14 residues. V shed 1 base and J 4 bases; nucleotides not matched to a gene: 4. The CDR3 DNA is TGTGCCAGCAGTTTATTGGGGACAGAATACGAGCAGTACTTC. It is translated as CASSLLGTEYEQYF.

V is TRBV28 and J is TRBJ1-1, with 7 nucleotides matching TRBD1. CDR3 length: 14 residues. Germline V gene lookup returns CDR1 MDHEN and CDR2 SYDVKM. V lost 5 bases to trimming and J lost 3 bases; unmatched junction nucleotides: 6. The CDR3 sequence: CASSVRQGDTEAFF. For the CDR3, the DNA is TGTGCCAGCAGTGTAAGACAGGGTGACACTGAAGCTTTCTTT. The full variable domain, with the rest looked up from reference TRBV28 and TRBJ1-1, is DVKVTQSSRYLVKRTGEKVFLECVQDMDHENMFWYRQDPGLGLRLIYFSYDVKMKEKGDIPEGYSVSREKKERFSLILESASTNQTSMYLCASSVRQGDTEAFFGQGTRLTVV.

The V and J genes are TRBV20-1 and TRBJ1-2, with D perhaps TRBD1 (5 bases). Trimming cost V 5 bases and J 4 bases, with 8 bases left between them. This CDR3 is built from 11 residues. Germline V lookup: CDR1 DFQATT, CDR2 SNEGSKA (reference sequence). The CDR3 loop is CSAGGGYGYTF. Written as DNA, the CDR3 is TGCAGTGCTGGGGGTGGCTATGGCTACACCTTC.

The chain has TRBV7-3 and TRBJ2-1, with unresolved D. Germline V lookup: CDR1 SGHTA, CDR2 FQGTGA. The V end was cut by 5 bases, the J end by 9 bases, with 20 bases between. This CDR3 contains 15 residues. As DNA, the CDR3 is TGTGCCAGCAGCCTAAGTTTAGGGTTCAGGTCTGAGCAGTTCTTC. Protein sequence: CASSLSLGFRSEQFF.

This clone was found once. V and J are TRBV7-8 and TRBJ1-3; tentatively, D is TRBD1 (5 bases). CDR1 is SGHVS and CDR2 is FQNEAQ in the germline V gene. The germline V and J ends were trimmed by 2 bases and 0 bases, with 5 bases remaining between them. This CDR3 has 14 residues. In DNA form, the CDR3 reads TGTGCCAGCAGCTTAAGGGGCTCTGGAAACACCATATATTTT. It encodes CASSLRGSGNTIYF.

The rearrangement links TRBV28 to TRBJ2-5, with 9 bases that match TRBD2. Germline V lookup: CDR1 MDHEN, CDR2 SYDVKM. Trimming removed 4 bases from V and 2 bases from J; junction bases left unmatched: 8. The CDR3 is 16 amino acids. Written as DNA, the CDR3 is TGTGCCAGCAGTTCTCTAGCGGGATCACGACAAGAGACCCAGTACTTC. Translating gives CASSSLAGSRQETQYF. Together with reference TRBV28 and TRBJ2-5, the CDR3 gives the full variable domain: DVKVTQSSRYLVKRTGEKVFLECVQDMDHENMFWYRQDPGLGLRLIYFSYDVKMKEKGDIPEGYSVSREKKERFSLILESASTNQTSMYLCASSSLAGSRQETQYFGPGTRLLVL.

The V and J genes are TRBV5-1 and TRBJ1-1, with TRBD1 as a possible D gene (6 bases). Trimming shortened V by 4 bases and J by 6 bases, and 16 bases separated the two germline ends. The germline V gene encodes CDR1 SGHRS and CDR2 YFSETQ. The CDR3 has 14 amino acids. This chain's CDR3 is CASSPRTDGAEAFF. CDR3 coding DNA: TGCGCCAGCAGCCCAAGGACAGATGGGGCTGAAGCTTTCTTT. Filled out from reference TRBV5-1 and TRBJ1-1, the complete variable domain reads KAGVTQTPRYLIKTRGQQVTLSCSPISGHRSVSWYQQTPGQGLQFLFEYFSETQRNKGNFPGRFSGRQFSNSRSEMNVSTLELGDSALYLCASSPRTDGAEAFFGQGTRLTVV.

The rearrangement uses TRBV5-8 and TRBJ2-7; no clear D gene. The germline V gene encodes CDR1 SGHTS and CDR2 YDEGEE. The CDR3 has 11 residues. Trimming took 0 bases from V and 6 from J, leaving 4 bases between them. The CDR3 bases are TGTGCCAGCAGCTTGGTTCCCGAGCAGTACTTC. Its protein product is CASSLVPEQYF.

This sequence joins TRBV18 and TRBJ1-4; TRBD1 matches at 9 bases. This CDR3 contains 15 residues. Trimming at V came to 0 bases and at J to 7 bases, leaving 3 bases not matched to a gene. Germline V lookup: CDR1 KGHSH, CDR2 LQKENI. CDR3 DNA sequence: TGTGCCAGCTCACCACCGGGACAGGGCAGTGAAAAACTGTTTTTT. As protein: CASSPPGQGSEKLFF.

The chain is built from TRBV30 and TRBJ2-5; D may be TRBD1 (5 bases). The germline V and J ends were trimmed by 5 bases and 1 base, with 11 bases remaining between them. This CDR3 comprises 13 residues. The germline CDR1 and CDR2 sequences are GTSNPN and SVGIG (reference sequence). The CDR3 protein is CAWGLGLQETQYF. CDR3 nucleotides: TGTGCCTGGGGATTGGGGCTCCAAGAGACCCAGTACTTC. Based on the CDR3 plus reference TRBV30 and TRBJ2-5, the full variable domain is SQTIHQWPATLVQPVGSPLSLECTVEGTSNPNLYWYRQAAGRGLQLLFYSVGIGQISSEVPQNLSASRPQDRQFILSSKKLLLSDSGFYLCAWGLGLQETQYFGPGTRLLVL.

V is TRBV6-6 and J is TRBJ1-2; 8 nucleotides line up with TRBD1. The CDR3 extends over 13 amino acids. From germline, CDR1 is MNHNY and CDR2 SVGAGI (reference sequence). The ends lost 6 bases at V and 4 bases at J; junction bases unmatched: 4. The CDR3 is CASSLGTGYGYTF. As DNA, the CDR3 is TGTGCCAGCAGCCTTGGGACAGGCTATGGCTACACCTTC.

J is TRBJ1-2 and V is TRBV25-1; 7 bases map to TRBD1. The CDR3 is 15 amino acids. The germline V gene has CDR1 MGHDK and CDR2 SYGVNS. The V segment lost 7 bases and the J segment 6 bases; nucleotides outside the gene matches: 14. For the CDR3, the DNA is TGTGCCAGCACGACGGGGACCGGGACAGCCGATGGCTACACCTTC. It yields the protein CASTTGTGTADGYTF.

This rearrangement joins TRBV30 to TRBJ2-3; 7 bases are shared with TRBD2. This CDR3 is built from 13 residues. The J segment lost 8 bases and the V segment lost 3 bases, leaving 8 bases of the junction unmatched. The V gene's germline CDR1 is GTSNPN and CDR2 SVGIG (reference sequence). CDR3 sequence: CAWSNTGGLTQYF. The CDR3 nucleotides read TGTGCCTGGAGCAATACGGGAGGACTTACGCAGTATTTT.

The chain has TRBV7-9 and TRBJ1-4, with TRBD1 matching over 8 bases. J lost 7 bases, V lost 5 bases, and 9 bases had no gene match. In germline, CDR1 is SEHNR, CDR2 FQNEAQ (reference sequence). CDR3 length equals 15 residues. This CDR3 is CASSTSTGVREKLFF. The DNA for the CDR3 is TGTGCCAGCAGCACATCGACAGGGGTTCGTGAAAAACTGTTTTTT.

The rearrangement uses TRBV4-1 and TRBJ2-5; TRBD1 matches at 7 bases. Losses at the gene ends were 0 bases for V and 5 bases for J; bases not matched to a gene: 6. CDR3 length equals 15 residues. Germline V lookup: CDR1 MGHRA, CDR2 YSYEKL. This CDR3 is CASSQDRQGRETQYF. The CDR3 DNA reads as TGCGCCAGCAGCCAAGATCGACAGGGCAGGGAGACCCAGTACTTC.

The chain links TRBV5-8 to TRBJ2-3, with 7 positions matching TRBD2. V shed 4 bases, J shed 0 bases, and the junction held 5 bases outside the gene matches. From germline, CDR1 is SGHTS and CDR2 YDEGEE. The CDR3 is made up of 15 amino acids. The CDR3 region is CASSHLAVSTDTQYF. For the CDR3, the DNA is TGTGCCAGCAGCCATCTAGCGGTTAGCACAGATACGCAGTATTTT. The whole variable domain, filled in from reference TRBV5-8 and TRBJ2-3, reads EAGVTQSPTHLIKTRGQQATLRCSPISGHTSVYWYQQALGLGLQFLLWYDEGEERNRGNFPPRFSGRQFPNYSSELNVNALELEDSALYLCASSHLAVSTDTQYFGPGTRLTVL.

This chain joins TRBV28 and TRBJ2-5, with D possibly being TRBD1 or TRBD2 (5 bases each). From germline, CDR1 is MDHEN and CDR2 SYDVKM. CDR3 length: 15 amino acids. V was shortened by 3 bases and J by 3 bases, with 14 bases between the two germline ends. CDR3 in amino acids: CASSFDRDVKETQYF. CDR3 DNA sequence: TGTGCCAGCAGTTTCGACCGGGACGTCAAAGAGACCCAGTACTTC.

This rearrangement joins TRBV6-1 to TRBJ2-1; tentatively, D is TRBD1 (6 bases). The V end lost 3 bases, the J end lost 8 bases, and 17 bases lay between the germline ends. Per the germline V gene, CDR1 is MNHNS and CDR2 is SASEGT. The CDR3 loop spans 15 amino acids. This CDR3 is CASSEMGAGWDEQFF. The CDR3 coding sequence is TGTGCCAGCAGTGAGATGGGGGCAGGGTGGGATGAGCAGTTCTTC.

This chain connects TRBV11-2 to TRBJ2-4; no reliable D call. The CDR3 runs 15 residues. The germline CDR1 and CDR2 sequences are SGHAT and FQNNGV. With 0 bases removed from V and 7 bases from J, the gap between germline ends came to 13 bases. CDR3 nucleotide sequence: TGTGCCAGCAGCTTAGAGTCGAGGAGTAGGAACATTCAGTACTTC. Amino acid sequence: CASSLESRSRNIQYF. Together with reference TRBV11-2 and TRBJ2-4, the CDR3 gives the full variable domain: EAGVAQSPRYKIIEKRQSVAFWCNPISGHATLYWYQQILGQGPKLLIQFQNNGVVDDSQLPKDRFSAERLKGVDSTLKIQPAKLEDSAVYLCASSLESRSRNIQYFGAGTRLSVL.

The chain recombines TRBV6-5 with TRBJ1-5; D unclear. V was shortened by 0 bases and J by 7 bases, with 10 bases between the two germline ends. The CDR3 consists of 14 residues. Looked up from germline, CDR1 is MNHEY and CDR2 is SVGAGI. CDR3 protein: CASSYSNSRQPQHF. CDR3 bases: TGTGCCAGCAGTTACTCAAACAGCCGGCAGCCCCAGCATTTT.

V usage is TRBV4-1 and J usage is TRBJ2-5; 12 bases fit TRBD2. CDR1 is MGHRA and CDR2 is YSYEKL in the germline V gene. The junction had 9 bases not matched to a gene; V was cut back by 4 bases and J by 0 bases. There are 18 residues in the CDR3. This CDR3 reads CASSLRTSGESDQETQYF. In DNA form, the CDR3 reads TGCGCCAGCAGCCTGCGGACTAGCGGGGAATCTGACCAAGAGACCCAGTACTTC.